Presented here are 5 T cell receptor beta chains from one specimen sequenced in a study of Graves' ophthalmopathy and Graves' hyperthyroidism. Transcripts of RNA were the source for amplifying TCR beta CDR3 regions. The first round was an RT-PCR with HTBI primers, and the second round was a multiplex PCR. Each CDR3 protein is one row after TCRdb ran MiXCR on the multiplex PCR reads. The table shows about 1.1 million distinct CDR3 sequences, with 36% occurring only once. The material sequenced was peripheral blood or thyroid tissue (not recorded which). The receptors were gathered from an adult man with Graves' hyperthyroidism.

This clonotype was seen ten or more times. V and J are TRBV13 and TRBJ2-7, with 8 bases matching TRBD2. With V trimmed by 7 bases and J by 7 bases, 12 bases remained unmatched. This CDR3 is 14 amino acids long. CDR1 and CDR2 from the germline V gene are PRHDT and FYEKMQ (reference sequence). The CDR3 region has the DNA TGTGCCAGCACCCACGCGGGGGGTTCGGAAGAGCAGTACTTC. This gives the protein CASTHAGGSEEQYF.

This clonotype was detected many times. This chain joins TRBV29-1 and TRBJ2-7; D remains unclear. With 7 bases removed from V and 0 bases from J, the gap between germline ends came to 13 bases. Per germline, CDR1 SQVTM and CDR2 ANQGSEA. This CDR3 comprises 13 residues. The CDR3 DNA is TGCAGCGCCACACTCTACACCTCCTACGAGCAGTACTTC. Translated: CSATLYTSYEQYF.

This clonotype was found a few times. The chain employs TRBV3-1 and TRBJ1-1; 7 bases fit TRBD1. CDR1 is LGHDT, CDR2 YNNKEL, per germline (reference sequence). This CDR3 contains 14 residues. Trimming took 3 bases from V and 11 from J; bases not matched to a gene: 12. The CDR3 DNA sequence: TGTGCCAGCAGCCATAGACAGGGTCTGAGTCGGGCTTTCTTT. Amino acids: CASSHRQGLSRAFF.

The sample holds a few counts of this clonotype. Possible read error: a much larger clone is one base away. This chain links TRBV2 with TRBJ1-4; D not resolved. Germline assignment: CDR1 SNHLY and CDR2 FYNNEI. This CDR3 comprises 13 residues. CDR3 amino acids: CASRTKGSETLFF. The CDR3 DNA is TGTGCCAGCAGGACAAAAGGGAGTGAAACACTGTTTTTT.

DNA of the CDR3: TGTGCCAGCAGCTCACTGGGTGCGGGGACCGAGCAGTACTTC. Protein sequence: CASSSLGAGTEQYF. The rearrangement uses TRBV5-6 and TRBJ2-7; D may be TRBD2 (6 bases). The ends were cut back, 3 bases at V and 6 bases at J, with 16 bases in the middle. This CDR3 region has 14 residues. The germline V gene has CDR1 SGHDT and CDR2 YYEEEE.